One and the same sample provided the 9 T cell receptor beta chains below, sequenced in a study of persistence of HIV-infected CD4 T cells (dated by TCRdb to the early 2020s). The immunoSEQ hsTCRB assay version 4, run in survey mode, was used to sequence TCRbeta repertoires from genomic DNA. TCRdb's version of the immuneACCESS table is confined to in-frame rearrangements and falls short of the full clone set. An unresolved V gene accounts for under half of the shortfall where checked; the remainder is of unknown origin. In all, the sample holds about 32,000 clones, and approximately 70% of those were seen once. In total, the top ten clones hold roughly 1.5% of the sample. Per the publication, the treatment or condition label means: suppressive antiretroviral therapy. Cells were stimulated with a pool of overlapping HIV-1 Gag 15-mer peptides at approximately 0.92 ug per peptide per mL. CD4+ T cells that responded were sorted based on upregulation of both CD40 ligand and CD69.

Their antigens remain unidentified. The sequencing here drew on CD4+ T cells sorted from PBMCs after roughly 17-hour stimulation, taken from a patient who received antiretroviral therapy. Sample cell subset or site, as interpreted from the label and publication: CD40L+CD69+ CD4 T cells responding to HIV-1 Gag peptides. The origin of the receptors is an adult man with HIV who was CMV-seropositive.

In this sample, this clone turned up once. The chain links TRBV15 to TRBJ1-4; D remains unclear. CDR3 length: 14 amino acids. In germline, CDR1 is LNHNV, CDR2 YYDKDF (reference sequence). Trimming removed 0 bases from V and 13 bases from J, with 15 bases in between. CDR3 DNA sequence: TGTGCCACCAGCAGAGATCTAACCAGGACCTCACTGTTTTTT. This encodes CATSRDLTRTSLFF.

The chain recombines TRBV5-1 with TRBJ2-7; D may match TRBD1 or TRBD2 (5 bases each). V was clipped by 1 base and J by 7 bases, with 12 bases between them. Looked up from germline, CDR1 is SGHRS and CDR2 is YFSETQ. There are 13 residues in the CDR3. In DNA form, the CDR3 reads TGCGCCAGCAGCTTGAGGGACCGTGGGGAGCAGTACTTC. It translates to CASSLRDRGEQYF.

This clone has a handful of counts. V and J are TRBV19 and TRBJ1-1, with 11 bases that match TRBD1. V trimming: 6 bases; J trimming: 6 bases; junction bases outside the gene matches: 6. The CDR3 is 14 residues long. The germline gives CDR1 LNHDA, CDR2 SQIVND (reference sequence). The CDR3 DNA sequence: TGTGCCAGTAGCCCGGGGACAGGGGGGCCTGAAGCTTTCTTT. Protein sequence: CASSPGTGGPEAFF.

This clone was seen a few times. The chain employs TRBV2 and TRBJ2-7, with D hard to call. The germline V gene encodes CDR1 SNHLY and CDR2 FYNNEI. V lost 4 bases and J lost 6, with 13 bases in between. The CDR3 extends over 13 amino acids. CDR3 residues: CASSALIQAEQYF. For the CDR3, the DNA is TGTGCCAGCAGTGCATTAATTCAGGCCGAGCAGTACTTC.

This clone was detected only a few times. The chain links TRBV7-2 to TRBJ2-1; 9 bases fit TRBD2. The CDR3 sequence is 15 residues long. V shed 3 bases and J 2 bases; nucleotides not matched to a gene: 2. CDR1 SGHTA and CDR2 FQGNSA come from the germline V gene. The CDR3 bases are TGTGCCAGCAGCTTGGTAGCGGGGGCCTACAATGAGCAGTTCTTC. It translates to CASSLVAGAYNEQFF.

The CDR3 coding sequence is TGTGCCATCAGCGAGACAGGGTCCCGGGTGCCCCAGCATTTT. Amino acid sequence: CAISETGSRVPQHF. V and J are TRBV10-3 and TRBJ1-5; 7 positions match TRBD1. Germline CDR1 and CDR2: ENHRY and SYGVKD. Trimming took 6 bases from V and 9 from J; bases not matched to a gene: 11. This CDR3 has 14 residues.

This chain links TRBV6-1 with TRBJ2-1; D is perhaps TRBD2 (5 bases). The V and J ends lost 0 bases and 15 bases respectively, with 15 bases between them. Germline-derived CDR1 and CDR2 are MNHNS and SASEGT. The CDR3 is made up of 13 amino acids. The CDR3 bases are TGTGCCAGCAGTGAAGCCCCAGAGTCCCGGGGGTTCTTC. Translation gives CASSEAPESRGFF.

This clone was counted only a few times. The chain links TRBV2 to TRBJ1-6; the D is unclear. Germline V gene data show CDR1 as SNHLY and CDR2 as FYNNEI. V lost 2 bases, J lost 15 bases, and 14 bases lay in between. The CDR3 is made up of 13 amino acids. The CDR3 DNA is TGTGCCAGCAGTGAAATGGTGGCGGTTCTCCTCCACTTT. Translated: CASSEMVAVLLHF.

This rearrangement joins TRBV10-3 to TRBJ1-2, with D perhaps TRBD1 (5 bases). The V end lost 0 bases, the J end lost 8 bases, and 13 bases lay between the germline ends. CDR1 and CDR2 from the germline V gene are ENHRY and SYGVKD. The CDR3 has 14 amino acids. The CDR3 here is CAISESIGVRGYTF. In DNA form, the CDR3 reads TGTGCCATCAGTGAGTCGATAGGGGTTCGAGGCTACACCTTC.